The clone carrying this TCR beta chain has only one observation. Seattle patient enrollment occurred during active infection, with longitudinal follow-up thereafter. Method: immunoSEQ multiplex PCR; TCRdb's copy keeps in-frame clones and lacks some. The sample records about 82,000 clones, 60% to 80% being singletons. The ends were cut back, 2 bases at V and 8 bases at J, with 18 bases in the middle. Per germline, CDR1 LNHNV and CDR2 YYDKDF (reference sequence). This CDR3 has 15 residues. This record belongs to a study of blood T cell repertoires in COVID-19. Across the whole study: The United States, Italy and Spain were the sources of the acute and convalescent COVID-19 samples.

The sequence came from a man between 60 and 75 years old with COVID-19, enrolled during active disease. This chain links TRBV15 with TRBJ1-1; no reliable D call. The sample comprised peripheral blood. The CDR3 here is CATSRNTLRGLEAFF. CDR3 in DNA: TGTGCCACCAGCAGAAACACCTTGCGAGGTCTAGAAGCTTTCTTT. The full variable domain, completed using reference TRBV15 and TRBJ1-1, is DAMVIQNPRYQVTQFGKPVTLSCSQTLNHNVMYWYQQKSSQAPKLLFHYYDKDFNNEADTPDNFQSRRPNTSFCFLDIRSPGLGDTAMYLCATSRNTLRGLEAFFGQGTRLTVV.